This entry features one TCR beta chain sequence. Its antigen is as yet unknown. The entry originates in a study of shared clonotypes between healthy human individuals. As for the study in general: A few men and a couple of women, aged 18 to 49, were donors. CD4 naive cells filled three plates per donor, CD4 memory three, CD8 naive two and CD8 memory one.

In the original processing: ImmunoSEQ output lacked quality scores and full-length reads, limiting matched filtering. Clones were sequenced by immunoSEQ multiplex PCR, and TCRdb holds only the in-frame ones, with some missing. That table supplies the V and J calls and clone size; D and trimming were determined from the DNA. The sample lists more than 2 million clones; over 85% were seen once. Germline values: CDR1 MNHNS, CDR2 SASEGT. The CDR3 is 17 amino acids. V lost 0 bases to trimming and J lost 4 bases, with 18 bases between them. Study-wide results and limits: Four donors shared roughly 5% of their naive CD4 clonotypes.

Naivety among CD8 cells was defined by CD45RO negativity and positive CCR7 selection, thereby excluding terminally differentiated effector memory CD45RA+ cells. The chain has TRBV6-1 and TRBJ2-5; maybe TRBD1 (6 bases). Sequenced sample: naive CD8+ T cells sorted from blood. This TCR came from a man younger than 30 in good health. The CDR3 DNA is TGTGCCAGCAGTGAAGCGAGAGGGGGTGGATGGAGAGAGACCCAGTACTTC. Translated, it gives CASSEARGGGWRETQYF.